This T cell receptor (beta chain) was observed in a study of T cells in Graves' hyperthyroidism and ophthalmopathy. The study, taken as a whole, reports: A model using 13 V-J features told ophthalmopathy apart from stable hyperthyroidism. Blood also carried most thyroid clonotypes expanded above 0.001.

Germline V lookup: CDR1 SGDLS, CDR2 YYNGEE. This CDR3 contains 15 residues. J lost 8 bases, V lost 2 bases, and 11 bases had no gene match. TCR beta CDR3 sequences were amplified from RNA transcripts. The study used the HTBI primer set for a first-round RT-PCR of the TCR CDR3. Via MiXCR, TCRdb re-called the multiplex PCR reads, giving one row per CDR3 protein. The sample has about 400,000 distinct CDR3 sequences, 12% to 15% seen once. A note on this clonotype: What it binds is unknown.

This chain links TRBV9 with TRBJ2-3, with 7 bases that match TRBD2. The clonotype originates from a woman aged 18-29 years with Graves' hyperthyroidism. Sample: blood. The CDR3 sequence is CASSVASGHTRTQYF. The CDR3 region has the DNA TGTGCCAGCAGCGTGGCTAGCGGACATACACGTACGCAGTATTTT. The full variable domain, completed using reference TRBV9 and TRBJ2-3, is DSGVTQTPKHLITATGQRVTLRCSPRSGDLSVYWYQQSLDQGLQFLIQYYNGEERAKGNILERFSAQQFPDLHSELNLSSLELGDSALYFCASSVASGHTRTQYFGPGTRLTVL.